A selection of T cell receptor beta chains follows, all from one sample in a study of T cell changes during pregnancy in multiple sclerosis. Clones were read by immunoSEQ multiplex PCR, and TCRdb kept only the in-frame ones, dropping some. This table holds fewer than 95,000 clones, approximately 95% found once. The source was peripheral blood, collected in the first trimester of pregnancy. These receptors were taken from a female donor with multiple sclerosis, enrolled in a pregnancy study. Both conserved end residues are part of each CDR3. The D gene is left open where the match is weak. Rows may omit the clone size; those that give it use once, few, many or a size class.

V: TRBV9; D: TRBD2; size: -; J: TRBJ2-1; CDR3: CASGLAGGNEQFF; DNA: TGTGCCAGCGGACTAGCGGGGGGTAATGAGCAGTTCTTC
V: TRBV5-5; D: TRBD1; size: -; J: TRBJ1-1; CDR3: CASSYPGGTNTEAFF; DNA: TGTGCCAGCAGCTACCCAGGGGGAACGAACACTGAAGCTTTCTTT
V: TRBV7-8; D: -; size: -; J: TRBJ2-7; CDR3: CASGLGRGYEQYF; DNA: TGTGCCAGCGGTCTAGGCCGAGGCTACGAGCAGTACTTC
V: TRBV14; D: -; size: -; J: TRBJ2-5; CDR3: CASSPSGVWETQYF; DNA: TGTGCCAGCAGCCCGTCCGGGGTATGGGAGACCCAGTACTTC
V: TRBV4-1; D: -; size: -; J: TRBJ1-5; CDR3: CASSQDQAGGLQPQHF; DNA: TGCGCCAGCAGCCAAGATCAGGCAGGTGGTCTCCAGCCCCAGCATTTT
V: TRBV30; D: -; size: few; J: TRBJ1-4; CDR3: CAWKVGRGIEKLFF; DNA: TGTGCCTGGAAGGTTGGCAGGGGTATTGAAAAACTGTTTTTT
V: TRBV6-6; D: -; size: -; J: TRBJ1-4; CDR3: CASSSGDGWDEKLFF; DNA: TGTGCCAGCAGTTCCGGAGATGGTTGGGATGAAAAACTGTTTTTT
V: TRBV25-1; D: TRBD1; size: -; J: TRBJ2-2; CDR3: CASSEWLAGTDNTGELFF; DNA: TGTGCCAGCAGTGAATGGCTGGCCGGGACAGACAACACCGGGGAGCTGTTTTTT
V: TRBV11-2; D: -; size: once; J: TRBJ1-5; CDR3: CASSLGSGRSMKPQHF; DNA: TGTGCCAGCAGCTTAGGGTCTGGCCGATCGATGAAGCCCCAGCATTTT
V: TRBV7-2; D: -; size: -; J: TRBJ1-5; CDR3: CASSLGGGSQPQHF; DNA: TGTGCCAGCAGCTTAGGGGGAGGTAGCCAGCCCCAGCATTTT
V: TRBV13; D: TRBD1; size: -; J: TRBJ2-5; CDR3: CASSRGQGLGETQYF; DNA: TGTGCCAGCAGCCGCGGACAGGGGTTGGGAGAGACCCAGTACTTC
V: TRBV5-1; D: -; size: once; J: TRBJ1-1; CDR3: CASSFRQGRNTEAFF; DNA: TGCGCCAGCAGCTTCCGCCAGGGAAGGAACACTGAAGCTTTCTTT
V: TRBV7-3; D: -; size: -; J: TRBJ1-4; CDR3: CASSSIPAGTNEKLFF; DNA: TGTGCCAGCAGCTCAATCCCGGCGGGGACTAATGAAAAACTGTTTTTT
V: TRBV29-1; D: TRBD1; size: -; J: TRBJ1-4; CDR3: CSVEDRGEEKLFF; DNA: TGCAGCGTTGAAGACAGGGGGGAAGAAAAACTGTTTTTT
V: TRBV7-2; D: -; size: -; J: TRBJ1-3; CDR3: CASSPPIVGNTIYF; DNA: TGTGCCAGCAGCCCCCCAATTGTTGGAAACACCATATATTTT
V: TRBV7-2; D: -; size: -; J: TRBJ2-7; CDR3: CASSLEGQGSISYEQYF; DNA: TGTGCCAGCAGTCTCGAAGGGCAGGGATCGATCAGCTACGAGCAGTACTTC
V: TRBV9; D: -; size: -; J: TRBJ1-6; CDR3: CASSVDFRAVGANSPLHF; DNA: TGTGCCAGCAGCGTAGACTTTCGGGCGGTGGGGGCCAATTCACCCCTCCACTTT
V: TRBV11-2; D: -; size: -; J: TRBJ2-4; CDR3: CASSLAGRLAKNIQYF; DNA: TGTGCCAGCAGCTTGGCGGGACGGTTAGCCAAAAACATTCAGTACTTC
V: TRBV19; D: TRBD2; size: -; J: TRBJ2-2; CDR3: CASSIGLGHHTGELFF; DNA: TGTGCCAGTAGTATCGGACTAGGGCACCACACCGGGGAGCTGTTTTTT
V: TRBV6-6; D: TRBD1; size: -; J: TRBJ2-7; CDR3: CASSPGTGPYEQYF; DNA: TGTGCCAGCAGTCCCGGGACAGGGCCCTACGAGCAGTACTTC
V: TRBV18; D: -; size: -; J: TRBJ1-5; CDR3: CASSPAGVGNQPQHF; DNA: TGTGCCAGCTCACCTGCCGGAGTGGGCAATCAGCCCCAGCATTTT
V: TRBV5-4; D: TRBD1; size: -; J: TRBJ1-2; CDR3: CASTPGQGATNYGYTF; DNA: TGTGCCAGCACTCCGGGACAGGGGGCGACTAACTATGGCTACACCTTC
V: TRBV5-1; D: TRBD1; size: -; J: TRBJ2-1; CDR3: CASSPGQGNYNEQFF; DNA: TGCGCCAGCAGCCCTGGACAGGGAAATTACAATGAGCAGTTCTTC
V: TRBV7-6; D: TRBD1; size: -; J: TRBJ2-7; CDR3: CASSLALGQDIEKYEQYF; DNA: TGTGCCAGCAGCTTAGCTTTGGGACAGGACATAGAGAAATACGAGCAGTACTTC
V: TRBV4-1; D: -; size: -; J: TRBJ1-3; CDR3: CASSQEESRGGNTIYF; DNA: TGCGCCAGCAGCCAAGAGGAGAGTAGAGGGGGAAACACCATATATTTT
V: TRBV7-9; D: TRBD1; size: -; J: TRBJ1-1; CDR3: CASTPDRVITEAFF; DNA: TGTGCCAGCACCCCGGACAGGGTGATCACTGAAGCTTTCTTT
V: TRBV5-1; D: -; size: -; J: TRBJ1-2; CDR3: CASSLSVNYGYTF; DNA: TGCGCCAGCAGCTTAAGCGTTAACTATGGCTACACCTTC
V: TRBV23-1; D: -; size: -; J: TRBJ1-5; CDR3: CASSPGRLPQHF; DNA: TGCGCCAGCAGCCCGGGGAGACTGCCCCAGCATTTT
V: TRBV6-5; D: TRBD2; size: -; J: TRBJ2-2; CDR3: CASSQSGGEGGELFF; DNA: TGTGCCAGCAGTCAGAGCGGGGGGGAAGGCGGGGAGCTGTTTTTT
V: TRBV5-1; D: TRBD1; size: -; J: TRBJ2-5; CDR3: CASSLNPTGQKETQYF; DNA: TGCGCCAGCAGCCTGAACCCGACGGGACAGAAGGAGACCCAGTACTTC
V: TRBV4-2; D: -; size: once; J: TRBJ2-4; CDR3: CASSQDTGRRGGNIQYF; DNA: TGTGCCAGCAGCCAAGATACCGGGCGGAGGGGAGGAAACATTCAGTACTTC
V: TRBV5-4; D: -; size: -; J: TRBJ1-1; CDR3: CASSLVGARTEAFF; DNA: TGTGCCAGCAGCTTGGTGGGGGCGAGGACTGAAGCTTTCTTT
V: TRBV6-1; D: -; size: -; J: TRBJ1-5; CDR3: CASREWTEGNQPQHF; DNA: TGTGCCAGCAGAGAATGGACAGAGGGCAATCAGCCCCAGCATTTT
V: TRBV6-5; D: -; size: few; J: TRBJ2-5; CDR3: CASSYGQGILETQYF; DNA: TGTGCCAGCAGTTACGGGCAGGGGATACTGGAGACCCAGTACTTC
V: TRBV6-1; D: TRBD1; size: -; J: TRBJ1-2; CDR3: CASSEGQGGDYGYTF; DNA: TGTGCCAGCAGTGAAGGACAGGGGGGGGACTATGGCTACACCTTC
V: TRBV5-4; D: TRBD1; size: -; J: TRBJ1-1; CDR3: CASSLDPAGGNTEAFF; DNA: TGTGCCAGCAGCTTGGATCCGGCAGGGGGGAACACTGAAGCTTTCTTT
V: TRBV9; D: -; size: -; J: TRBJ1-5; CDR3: CASSVDQGGQPQHF; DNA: TGTGCCAGCAGCGTAGACCAGGGTGGGCAGCCCCAGCATTTT
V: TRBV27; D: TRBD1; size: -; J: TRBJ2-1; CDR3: CASRTQGDEQFF; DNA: TGTGCCAGCAGAACCCAGGGGGATGAGCAGTTCTTC
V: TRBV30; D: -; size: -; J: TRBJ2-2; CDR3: CAWSVGVNTGELFF; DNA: TGTGCCTGGAGTGTAGGGGTTAACACCGGGGAGCTGTTTTTT
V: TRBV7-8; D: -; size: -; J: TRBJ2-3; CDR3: CASSLGATDTQYF; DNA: TGTGCCAGCAGCTTAGGGGCGACAGATACGCAGTATTTT
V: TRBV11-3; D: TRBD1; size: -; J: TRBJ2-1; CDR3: CASSPRQGSPGEQFF; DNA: TGTGCCAGCAGCCCCCGACAGGGATCTCCAGGGGAGCAGTTCTTC
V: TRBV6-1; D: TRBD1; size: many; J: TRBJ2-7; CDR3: CASRPGQEVEEQYF; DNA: TGTGCCAGCAGACCGGGACAGGAGGTGGAAGAGCAGTACTTC
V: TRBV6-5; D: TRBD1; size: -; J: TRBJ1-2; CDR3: CASSSPPDRVGGYTF; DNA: TGTGCCAGCAGTTCCCCCCCTGACAGGGTTGGTGGCTACACCTTC
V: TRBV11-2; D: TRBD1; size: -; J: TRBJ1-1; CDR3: CASSLPGYRGRDTEAFF; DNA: TGTGCCAGCAGCTTACCGGGGTACAGGGGGCGCGACACTGAAGCTTTCTTT